This T cell receptor beta chain was sequenced for a study of CD8 T cells in Susac syndrome. Across the whole study: There were Susac syndrome patients who were therapy-naive at blood draw, others on corticosteroids, and others on intravenous immunoglobulin alone.

The ends were cut back, 9 bases at V and 6 bases at J, with 11 bases in the middle. Looked up from germline, CDR1 is MNHNS and CDR2 is SASEGT. The CDR3 is 11 residues long. Reverse transcription of about 0.5 to 1 ug RNA used random hexamers. With immunoSEQ multiplex PCR, TCR beta CDR3 was amplified across 54 Vbeta and 13 Jbeta. MiXCR, run by TCRdb on the immunoSEQ multiplex PCR reads, gives a single entry per CDR3 protein. In the table there are over 150,000 distinct CDR3 sequences, over 90% of which are singletons. Turning to this clonotype: The antigen is undetermined.

Regarding the study as a whole: The CD4+ T cell repertoires in Susac syndrome did not show any clonal expansion.

The sequencing input was CD4+ T cells from PBMCs. The V gene is TRBV6-1, the J gene TRBJ1-2; a weak D match, TRBD1 (6 bases). The receptor's source is a human donor with Susac syndrome. The CDR3 sequence is CASGGGHGYTF. DNA of the CDR3: TGTGCCAGTGGAGGGGGGCATGGCTACACCTTC.